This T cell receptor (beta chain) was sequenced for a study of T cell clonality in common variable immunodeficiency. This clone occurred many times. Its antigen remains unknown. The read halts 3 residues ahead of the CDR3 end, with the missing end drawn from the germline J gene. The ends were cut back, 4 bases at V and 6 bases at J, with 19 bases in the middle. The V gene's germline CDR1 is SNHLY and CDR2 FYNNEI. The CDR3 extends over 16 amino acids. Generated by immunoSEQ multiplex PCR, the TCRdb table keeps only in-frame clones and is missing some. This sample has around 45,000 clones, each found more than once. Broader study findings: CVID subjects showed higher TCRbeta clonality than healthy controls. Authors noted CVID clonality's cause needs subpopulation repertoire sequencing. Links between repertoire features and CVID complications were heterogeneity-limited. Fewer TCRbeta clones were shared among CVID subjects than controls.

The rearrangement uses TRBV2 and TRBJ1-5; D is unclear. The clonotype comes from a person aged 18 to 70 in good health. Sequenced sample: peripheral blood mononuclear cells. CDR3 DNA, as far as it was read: TGTGCCAGCAGTGGGAGTGGTCGTGGGCCAGGTCAGCCC. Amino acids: CASSGSGRGPGQP. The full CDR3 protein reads CASSGSGRGPGQPQHF.